Shown below are 15 T cell receptor beta chains from a single sample sequenced in a study of Graves' ophthalmopathy and Graves' hyperthyroidism. RNA transcripts were the template, and TCR beta CDR3 regions were amplified from them. Following a first-round RT-PCR that used HTBI primers, a second-round multiplex PCR was carried out. TCRdb recomputed calls from the multiplex PCR reads with MiXCR, one row per CDR3 protein. The sample includes about 550,000 distinct CDR3 sequences, about two fifths of them seen just once. The source material was peripheral blood or thyroid tissue (not recorded which). The origin of the receptors is an adult man with Graves' hyperthyroidism.

CDR3 protein: CASSRDVGTGGRGYTF. The CDR3 nucleotides are TGTGCCAGCAGCCGTGATGTCGGGACAGGGGGCAGAGGCTACACCTTC. The chain joins TRBV7-9 to TRBJ1-2; 12 positions match TRBD1. CDR3 length: 16 amino acids. Per the germline V gene, CDR1 is SEHNR and CDR2 is FQNEAQ (reference sequence). With 5 bases clipped from V and 8 bases from J, the junction kept 12 bases outside the gene matches. The full variable domain, in which reference TRBV7-9 and TRBJ1-2 provide the parts outside the CDR3, is DTGVSQNPRHKITKRGQNVTFRCDPISEHNRLYWYRQTLGQGPEFLTYFQNEAQLEKSRLLSDRFSAERPKGSFSTLEIQRTEQGDSAMYLCASSRDVGTGGRGYTFGSGTRLTVV.

This clonotype has a count of ten or more. V gene TRBV7-9 combines with J gene TRBJ1-2; D not resolved. Germline CDR1 and CDR2: SEHNR and FQNEAQ (reference sequence). The V gene lost 5 bases and the J gene lost 6 bases, with 7 bases spanning the gap. The CDR3 sequence is 11 residues long. CDR3: CASSAGDGYTF. DNA for the CDR3: TGTGCCAGCAGCGCCGGGGATGGCTACACCTTC.

This clonotype was counted ten times or more. The rearrangement links TRBV19 to TRBJ2-7, with D uncertain. The CDR3 runs 13 residues. Trimming stripped 9 bases from V and 4 bases from J, with 16 bases between. Germline values: CDR1 LNHDA, CDR2 SQIVND (reference sequence). As DNA, the CDR3 is TGTGCCAGCACACCCGCTGACAAGTACGAGCAGTACTTC. This gives the protein CASTPADKYEQYF. The full variable domain, completed using reference TRBV19 and TRBJ2-7, is DGGITQSPKYLFRKEGQNVTLSCEQNLNHDAMYWYRQDPGQGLRLIYYSQIVNDFQKGDIAEGYSVSREKKESFPLTVTSAQKNPTAFYLCASTPADKYEQYFGPGTRLTVT.

The gene calls are TRBV20-1 and TRBJ2-5; TRBD1 matches 8 bases. Germline CDR1 reads DFQATT; CDR2 reads SNEGSKA (reference sequence). The CDR3 has 14 residues. After removal of 2 bases from V and 3 bases from J, the junction contained 5 bases not matched to a gene. CDR3: CSARRQGAKETQYF. The CDR3, as DNA: TGCAGTGCTAGACGGCAGGGGGCAAAAGAGACCCAGTACTTC.

This clonotype was picked up a small number of times. J is TRBJ1-1 and V is TRBV29-1, with TRBD1 identical over 11 bases. This CDR3 has 15 amino acids. V lost 5 bases, J lost 3 bases, and 8 bases stayed unmatched. The germline CDR1 and CDR2 sequences are SQVTM and ANQGSEA. The CDR3 region is CSVKFRDRGDTEAFF. CDR3 DNA sequence: TGCAGCGTTAAGTTCCGGGACAGGGGGGACACTGAAGCTTTCTTT.

This clonotype occurred a few times. The genes are TRBV24-1 and TRBJ2-2; D uncertain. V was pared by 3 bases and J by 5 bases, with 6 bases between. The CDR3 is 13 residues long. Germline V gene lookup returns CDR1 KGHDR and CDR2 SFDVKD. The CDR3 loop reads CATSDLGTGELFF. The CDR3 DNA follows: TGTGCCACCAGTGATCTCGGTACCGGGGAGCTGTTTTTT.

The CDR3 sequence: CSTHQHNEQFF. The CDR3, as DNA: TGCAGTACTCATCAGCACAATGAGCAGTTCTTC. The chain carries TRBV20-1 and TRBJ2-5; the D is unclear. The J call is uncertain, as TRBJ2-1 better fits the DNA end. Germline V CDR1 and CDR2: DFQATT, SNEGSKA (reference sequence). CDR3 size: 11 residues.

This clonotype was picked up many times. The chain carries TRBV10-3 and TRBJ2-2; 7 nucleotides align to TRBD1. CDR3 length equals 18 residues. After removal of 0 bases from V and 0 bases from J, the junction contained 7 bases not matched to a gene. Germline loops: CDR1 ENHRY, CDR2 SYGVKD. CDR3 protein: CAISESTLTGANTGELFF. Written as DNA, the CDR3 is TGTGCCATCAGTGAGTCGACCCTTACAGGGGCGAACACCGGGGAGCTGTTTTTT.

The rearrangement joins TRBV29-1 to TRBJ2-5, with 8 positions matching TRBD1. CDR1 SQVTM and CDR2 ANQGSEA come from the germline V gene. The CDR3 has 14 amino acids. The V gene end was trimmed by 7 bases and the J gene end by 5 bases; junction bases not matched to a gene: 12. As DNA, the CDR3 is TGCAGCGGAACAGGGGGACAGCTAATTGAGACCCAGTACTTC. Its translation: CSGTGGQLIETQYF.

As concerns this clonotype: A read error is the likely source, as a far larger clone sits one nucleotide away. The chain uses TRBV12-3 or TRBV12-4 and TRBJ1-1, with D possibly TRBD1 on 6 matching bases. The CDR3 length is 14 residues. CDR3 in amino acids: CASSFRDRNAEAFF. The CDR3 DNA is TGTGCCAGCAGCTTCCGAGACAGGAACGCTGAAGCTTTCTTT.

This clonotype has a count of ten or more. The chain has TRBV2 and TRBJ2-6; D not resolved. Germline V gives CDR1 SNHLY, CDR2 FYNNEI. With 5 bases removed from V and 3 bases from J, the gap between germline ends came to 5 bases. The length of the CDR3 is 13 residues. The DNA for the CDR3 is TGTGCCAGCAGTCCAGATGGGGCCAACGTCCTGACTTTC. Translated, it gives CASSPDGANVLTF.

The sample holds one count of this clonotype. The chain couples TRBV6-5 to TRBJ1-2; D may be TRBD1 (6 bases). CDR1 is MNHEY and CDR2 is SVGAGI in the germline V gene. V lost 5 bases and J 6 bases, leaving 13 bases between the germline ends. The CDR3 contains 13 residues. The CDR3 nucleotides are TGTGCCAGCAGTGAAGCAGGGGATAATGGCTACACCTTC. Protein product: CASSEAGDNGYTF.

This chain's CDR3 is CASSLGQGQSTEAFF. CDR3 nucleotide sequence: TGTGCCAGCAGCCTAGGGCAGGGGCAGAGCACTGAAGCTTTCTTT. This sequence joins TRBV3-1 and TRBJ1-1; weak D call: TRBD1 (6 bases). Between the trimmed V and J ends, which lost 4 bases and 4 bases, there was a span of 16 bases. CDR3 length: 15 amino acids. CDR1 LGHDT and CDR2 YNNKEL come from the germline V gene (reference sequence).

This chain uses TRBV5-1 with TRBJ2-1; 11 bases map to TRBD2. There are 16 residues in the CDR3. Germline V gene sequence: CDR1 SGHRS, CDR2 YFSETQ. The J segment lost 2 bases and the V segment lost 0 bases, leaving 1 base of the junction unmatched. For the CDR3, the DNA is TGCGCCAGCAGCTTGGTAGCGGGAGGGACCTACAATGAGCAGTTCTTC. It specifies CASSLVAGGTYNEQFF.

This clonotype has only a few counts. The chain has TRBV10-2 and TRBJ2-7; TRBD1 matches 10 bases. Per the germline V gene, CDR1 is WSHSY and CDR2 is SAAADI. With 6 bases clipped from V and 2 bases from J, the junction kept 4 bases outside the gene matches. This CDR3 spans 14 amino acids. The CDR3 DNA follows: TGCGCCAGCAGGGCGGGACAGGGGACCTACGAGCAGTACTTC. Its protein product is CASRAGQGTYEQYF.